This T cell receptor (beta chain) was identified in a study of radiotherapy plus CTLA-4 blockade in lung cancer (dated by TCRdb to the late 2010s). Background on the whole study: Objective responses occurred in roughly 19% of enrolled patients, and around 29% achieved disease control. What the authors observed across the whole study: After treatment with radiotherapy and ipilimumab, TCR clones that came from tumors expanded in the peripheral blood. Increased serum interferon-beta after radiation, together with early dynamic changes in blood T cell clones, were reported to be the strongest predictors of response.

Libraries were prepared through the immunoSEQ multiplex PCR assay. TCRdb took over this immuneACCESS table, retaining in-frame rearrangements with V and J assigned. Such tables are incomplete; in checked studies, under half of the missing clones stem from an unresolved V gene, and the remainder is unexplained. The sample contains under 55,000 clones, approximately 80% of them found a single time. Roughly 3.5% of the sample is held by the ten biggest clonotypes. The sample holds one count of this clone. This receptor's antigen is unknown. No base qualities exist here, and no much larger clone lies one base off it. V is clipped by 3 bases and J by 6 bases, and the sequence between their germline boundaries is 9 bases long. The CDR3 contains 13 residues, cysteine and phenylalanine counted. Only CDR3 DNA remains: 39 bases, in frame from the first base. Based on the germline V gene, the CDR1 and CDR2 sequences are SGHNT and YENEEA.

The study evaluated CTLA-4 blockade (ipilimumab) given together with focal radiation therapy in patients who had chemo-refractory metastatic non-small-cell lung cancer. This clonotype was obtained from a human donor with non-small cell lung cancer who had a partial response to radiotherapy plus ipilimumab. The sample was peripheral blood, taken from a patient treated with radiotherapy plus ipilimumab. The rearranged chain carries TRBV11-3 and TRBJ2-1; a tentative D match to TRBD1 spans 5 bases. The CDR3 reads CASSFTQGNEQFF. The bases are TGTGCCAGCAGCTTCACTCAGGGCAATGAGCAGTTCTTC.